One T cell receptor (beta chain) is described in this entry. The record originates from a study of cytomegalovirus exposure and HLA in healthy donors. 60 Vbeta and 13 Jbeta primers were used in PCR. TCRdb's copy holds only in-frame clones and misses some; the assay was immunoSEQ multiplex PCR. The sample consists of 76,000 or so clones, over 60% of them appearing once. V trimming: 5 bases; J trimming: 4 bases; junction bases outside the gene matches: 10. This CDR3 contains 16 residues. From germline, CDR1 is LNHDA and CDR2 SQIVND (reference sequence). This receptor was identified in a woman in her thirties or forties in good health and CMV-seropositive. Sequences were obtained from PBMCs. This chain joins TRBV19 and TRBJ1-2; 10 bases fit TRBD1. For the CDR3, the DNA is TGTGCCAGTAGTTTACCGACAGGGGGCTTTGCCTATGGCTACACCTTC. Amino acids: CASSLPTGGFAYGYTF.